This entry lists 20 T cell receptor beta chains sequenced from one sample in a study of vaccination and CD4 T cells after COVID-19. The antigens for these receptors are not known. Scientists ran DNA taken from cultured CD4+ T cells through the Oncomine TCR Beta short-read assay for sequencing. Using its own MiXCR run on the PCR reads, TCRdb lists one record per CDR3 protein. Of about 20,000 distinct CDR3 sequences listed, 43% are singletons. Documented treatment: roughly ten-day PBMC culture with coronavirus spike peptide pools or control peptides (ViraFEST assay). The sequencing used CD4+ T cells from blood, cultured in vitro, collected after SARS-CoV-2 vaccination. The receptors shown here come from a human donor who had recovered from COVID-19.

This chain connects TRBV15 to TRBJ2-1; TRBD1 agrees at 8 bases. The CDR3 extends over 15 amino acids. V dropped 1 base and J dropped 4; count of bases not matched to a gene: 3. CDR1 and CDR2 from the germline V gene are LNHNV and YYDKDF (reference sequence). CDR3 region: CATSRGQGTYNEQFF. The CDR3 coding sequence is TGTGCCACCAGCAGAGGACAGGGGACATACAATGAGCAGTTCTTC.

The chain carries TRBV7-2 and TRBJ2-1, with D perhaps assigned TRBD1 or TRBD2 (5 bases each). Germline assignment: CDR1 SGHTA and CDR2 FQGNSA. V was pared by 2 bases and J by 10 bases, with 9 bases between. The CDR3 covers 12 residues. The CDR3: CASSLSREEQFF. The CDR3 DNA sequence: TGTGCCAGCAGCTTATCCAGGGAGGAGCAGTTCTTC.

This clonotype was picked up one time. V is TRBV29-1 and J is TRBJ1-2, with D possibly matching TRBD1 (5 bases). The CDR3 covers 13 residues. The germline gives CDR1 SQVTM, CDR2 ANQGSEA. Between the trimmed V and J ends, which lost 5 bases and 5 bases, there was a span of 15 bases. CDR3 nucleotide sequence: TGCAGCGTTCCATATGGGGGACGATATGGCTACACCTTC. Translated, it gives CSVPYGGRYGYTF.

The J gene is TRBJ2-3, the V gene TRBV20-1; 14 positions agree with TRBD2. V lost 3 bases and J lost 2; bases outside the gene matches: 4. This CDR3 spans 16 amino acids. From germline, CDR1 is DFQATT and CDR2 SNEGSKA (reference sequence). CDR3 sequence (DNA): TGCAGTGCTAGGACTAGCGGGGGGGCACTCACAGATACGCAGTATTTT. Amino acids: CSARTSGGALTDTQYF.

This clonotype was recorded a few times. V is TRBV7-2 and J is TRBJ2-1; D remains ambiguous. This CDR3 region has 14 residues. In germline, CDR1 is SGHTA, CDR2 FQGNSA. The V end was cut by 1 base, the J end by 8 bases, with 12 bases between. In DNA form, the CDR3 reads TGTGCCAGCAGCTTAGAAGGGCTAGGCCATGAGCAGTTCTTC. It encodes CASSLEGLGHEQFF.

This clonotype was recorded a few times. The CDR3 bases are TGTGCCAGTGAGAAGGGACAAGAGACCCAGTACTTC. Translated: CASEKGQETQYF. The chain couples TRBV10-3 to TRBJ2-5; no clear D gene. The length of the CDR3 is 12 residues. V lost 10 bases and J lost 2, with 11 bases in between. The germline CDR1 and CDR2 sequences are ENHRY and SYGVKD.

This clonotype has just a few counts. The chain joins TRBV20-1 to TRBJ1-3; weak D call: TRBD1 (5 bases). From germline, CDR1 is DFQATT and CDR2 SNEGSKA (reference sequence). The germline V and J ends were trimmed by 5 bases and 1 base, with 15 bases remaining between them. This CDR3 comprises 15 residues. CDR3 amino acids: CSAGPGGLSGNTIYF. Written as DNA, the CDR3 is TGCAGTGCTGGACCCGGGGGTCTATCTGGAAACACCATATATTTT.

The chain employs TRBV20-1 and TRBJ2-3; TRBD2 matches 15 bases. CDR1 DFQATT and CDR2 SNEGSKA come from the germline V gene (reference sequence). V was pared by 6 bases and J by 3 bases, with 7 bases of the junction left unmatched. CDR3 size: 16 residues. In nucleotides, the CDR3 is TGCAGTGCACCAAAGGGACTAGCGGGAGGAACAGATACGCAGTATTTT. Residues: CSAPKGLAGGTDTQYF.

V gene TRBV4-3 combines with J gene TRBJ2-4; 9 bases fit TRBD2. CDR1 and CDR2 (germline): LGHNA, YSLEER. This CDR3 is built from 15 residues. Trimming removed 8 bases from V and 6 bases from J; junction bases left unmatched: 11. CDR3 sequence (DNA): TGCGCCAGCGGCCCCCCAGCGGGAGGTTCAAACATTCAGTACTTC. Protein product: CASGPPAGGSNIQYF.

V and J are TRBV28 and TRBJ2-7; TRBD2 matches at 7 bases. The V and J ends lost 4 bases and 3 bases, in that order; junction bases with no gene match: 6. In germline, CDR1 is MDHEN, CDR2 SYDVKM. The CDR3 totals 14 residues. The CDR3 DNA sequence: TGTGCCAGCAGTTCCGCGGGAGAGATCTACGAGCAGTACTTC. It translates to CASSSAGEIYEQYF.

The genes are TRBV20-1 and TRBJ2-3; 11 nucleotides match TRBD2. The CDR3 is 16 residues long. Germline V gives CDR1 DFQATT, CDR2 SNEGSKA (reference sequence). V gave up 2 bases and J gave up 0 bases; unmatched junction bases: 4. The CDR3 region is CSARSTSGASTDTQYF. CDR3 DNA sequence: TGCAGTGCTAGATCGACTAGCGGGGCAAGCACAGATACGCAGTATTTT.

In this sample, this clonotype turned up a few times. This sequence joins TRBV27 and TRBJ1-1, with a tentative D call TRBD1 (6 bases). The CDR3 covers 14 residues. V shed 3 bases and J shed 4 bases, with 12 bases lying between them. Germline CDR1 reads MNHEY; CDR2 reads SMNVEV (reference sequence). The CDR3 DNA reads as TGTGCCAGCAGTTTTACCACAGGGCTCACTGAAGCTTTCTTT. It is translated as CASSFTTGLTEAFF.

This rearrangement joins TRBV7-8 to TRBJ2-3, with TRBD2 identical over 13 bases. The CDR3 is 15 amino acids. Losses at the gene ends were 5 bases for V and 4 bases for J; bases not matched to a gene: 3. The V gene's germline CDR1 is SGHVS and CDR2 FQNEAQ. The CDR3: CASSLTSGGADTQYF. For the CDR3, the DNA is TGTGCCAGCAGCCTTACTAGCGGGGGGGCAGATACGCAGTATTTT.

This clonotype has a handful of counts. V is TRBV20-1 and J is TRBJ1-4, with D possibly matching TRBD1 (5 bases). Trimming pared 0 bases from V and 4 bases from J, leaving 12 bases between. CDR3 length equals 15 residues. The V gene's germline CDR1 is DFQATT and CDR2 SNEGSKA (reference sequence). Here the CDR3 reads CSARDPGQSNEKLFF. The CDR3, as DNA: TGCAGTGCTAGAGATCCAGGGCAGAGTAATGAAAAACTGTTTTTT.

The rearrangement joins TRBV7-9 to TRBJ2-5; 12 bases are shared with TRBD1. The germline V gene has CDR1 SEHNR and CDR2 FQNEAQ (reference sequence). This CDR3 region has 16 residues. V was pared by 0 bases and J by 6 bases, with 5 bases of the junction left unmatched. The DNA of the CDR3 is TGTGCCAGCAGCTTAGCGGGGACAGGGGGCATGAAGACCCAGTACTTC. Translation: CASSLAGTGGMKTQYF.

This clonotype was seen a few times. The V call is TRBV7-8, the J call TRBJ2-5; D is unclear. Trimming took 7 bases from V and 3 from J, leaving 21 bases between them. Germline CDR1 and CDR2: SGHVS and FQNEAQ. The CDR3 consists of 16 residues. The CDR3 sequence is CASTINPAKRKETQYF. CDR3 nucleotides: TGTGCCAGCACCATTAATCCGGCTAAACGAAAAGAGACCCAGTACTTC.

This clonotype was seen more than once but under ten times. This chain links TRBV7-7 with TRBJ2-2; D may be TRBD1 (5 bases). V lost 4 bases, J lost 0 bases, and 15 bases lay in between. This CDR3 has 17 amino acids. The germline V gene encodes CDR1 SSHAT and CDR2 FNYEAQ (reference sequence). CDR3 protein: CASSSGKSRANTGELFF. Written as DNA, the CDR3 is TGTGCCAGCAGCTCAGGGAAGAGCAGGGCGAACACCGGGGAGCTGTTTTTT.

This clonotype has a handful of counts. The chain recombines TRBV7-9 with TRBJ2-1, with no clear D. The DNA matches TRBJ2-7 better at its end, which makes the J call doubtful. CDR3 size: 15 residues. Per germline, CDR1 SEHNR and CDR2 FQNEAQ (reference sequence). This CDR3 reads CASSLEGLSSYEQYF. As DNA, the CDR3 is TGTGCCAGCAGCTTAGAGGGCTTAAGCTCCTACGAGCAGTACTTC.

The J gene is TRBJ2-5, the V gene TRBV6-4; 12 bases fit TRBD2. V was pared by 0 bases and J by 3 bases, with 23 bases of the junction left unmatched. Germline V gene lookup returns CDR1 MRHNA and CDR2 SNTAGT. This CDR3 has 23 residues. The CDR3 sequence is CASSDSTLAGGQKKVGRKETQYF. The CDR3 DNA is TGTGCCAGCAGTGACTCGACCCTAGCGGGAGGGCAGAAGAAGGTAGGGCGCAAAGAGACCCAGTACTTC.

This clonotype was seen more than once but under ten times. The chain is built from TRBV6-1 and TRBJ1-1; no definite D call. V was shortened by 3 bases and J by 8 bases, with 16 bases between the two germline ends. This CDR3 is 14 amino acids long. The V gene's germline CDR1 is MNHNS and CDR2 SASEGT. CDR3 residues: CASSETPGEGEAFF. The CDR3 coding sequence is TGTGCCAGCAGTGAGACCCCTGGCGAAGGGGAAGCTTTCTTT.